These T cell receptor beta chains were read from a single sample in a study of blood T cell repertoires in COVID-19. The table came from immunoSEQ multiplex PCR; TCRdb's copy has only in-frame clones and leaves some out. The profile shows some 140,000 clones, around 80% of them singletons. The sample comprised peripheral blood. These receptors were taken from a man in his fifties or sixties with acute or convalescent COVID-19. The CDR3 runs from the conserved cysteine through the conserved F or W. D genes are given only for firm matches. Expanded clones get a size class; other rows say once, few or many, or leave the size out.

clone_size: .; v_call: TRBV9; j_call: TRBJ1-5; d_call: TRBD1; cdr3_aa: CASSVARGTGRFCGNQPQHF; cdr3_nt: TGTGCCAGCAGCGTAGCCCGTGGGACAGGCCGATTTTGCGGCAATCAGCCCCAGCATTTT
clone_size: .; v_call: TRBV12-3/TRBV12-4; j_call: TRBJ1-2; d_call: .; cdr3_aa: CAGRTELGGYTF; cdr3_nt: TGTGCCGGCAGGACAGAGTTGGGTGGCTACACCTTC
clone_size: few; v_call: TRBV5-1; j_call: TRBJ2-7; d_call: TRBD2; cdr3_aa: CASSSRLAGGVYEQYF; cdr3_nt: TGCGCCAGCAGCTCTCGACTAGCGGGAGGGGTGTACGAGCAGTACTTC
clone_size: .; v_call: TRBV4-3; j_call: TRBJ2-3; d_call: TRBD2; cdr3_aa: CASSQGLAGTDTQYF; cdr3_nt: TGCGCCAGCAGCCAAGGACTAGCGGGGACAGATACGCAGTATTTT
clone_size: .; v_call: TRBV28; j_call: TRBJ2-7; d_call: .; cdr3_aa: CASSFDQGPSYEQYF; cdr3_nt: TGTGCCAGCAGTTTTGACCAGGGGCCTTCCTACGAGCAATACTTC
clone_size: .; v_call: TRBV7-2; j_call: TRBJ2-5; d_call: .; cdr3_aa: CASTDPRGGVGETQYF; cdr3_nt: TGTGCCAGCACCGACCCGCGAGGGGGAGTAGGGGAGACCCAGTACTTC
clone_size: .; v_call: TRBV9; j_call: TRBJ2-7; d_call: TRBD2; cdr3_aa: CASSVSTSGSDEQYF; cdr3_nt: TGTGCCAGCAGCGTATCAACTAGCGGAAGCGACGAGCAGTACTTC
clone_size: .; v_call: TRBV19; j_call: TRBJ2-7; d_call: TRBD1; cdr3_aa: CASSGTGGTSEQYF; cdr3_nt: TGTGCCTCTTCCGGGACAGGGGGCACCTCGGAGCAGTACTTC
clone_size: .; v_call: TRBV21-1; j_call: TRBJ1-5; d_call: .; cdr3_aa: CASRSCRDSENSNQPQHF; cdr3_nt: TGTGCCAGCAGGTCCTGCCGGGACAGCGAAAATAGCAATCAGCCCCAGCATTTT
clone_size: .; v_call: TRBV28; j_call: TRBJ2-4; d_call: TRBD2; cdr3_aa: CASSFGGALAKNIQYF; cdr3_nt: TGTGCCAGCAGTTTCGGGGGGGCACTAGCCAAAAACATTCAGTACTTC
clone_size: few; v_call: TRBV29-1; j_call: TRBJ2-1; d_call: .; cdr3_aa: CSVVTFDEQFF; cdr3_nt: TGCAGCGTGGTAACTTTCGATGAGCAGTTCTTC
clone_size: .; v_call: TRBV7-2; j_call: TRBJ2-1; d_call: TRBD2; cdr3_aa: CASSSGLAAGGEQFF; cdr3_nt: TGTGCCAGCAGCTCCGGACTAGCGGCAGGTGGTGAGCAGTTCTTC
clone_size: .; v_call: TRBV9; j_call: TRBJ2-5; d_call: .; cdr3_aa: CASSVAAAGGSQETQYF; cdr3_nt: TGTGCCAGCAGCGTAGCAGCGGCAGGGGGGAGCCAAGAGACCCAGTACTTC
clone_size: .; v_call: TRBV30; j_call: TRBJ1-4; d_call: .; cdr3_aa: CAWGVAGTNEKLFF; cdr3_nt: TGTGCCTGGGGGGTCGCAGGCACTAATGAAAAACTGTTTTTT
clone_size: .; v_call: TRBV2; j_call: TRBJ2-1; d_call: TRBD2; cdr3_aa: CASSPGGLSSYNEQFF; cdr3_nt: TGTGCCAGCAGTCCGGGAGGCCTTAGCTCCTACAATGAGCAGTTCTTC
clone_size: .; v_call: TRBV29-1; j_call: TRBJ1-2; d_call: TRBD1; cdr3_aa: CSVDAQGAGTGYTF; cdr3_nt: TGCAGCGTTGACGCCCAGGGGGCAGGGACTGGCTACACCTTC
clone_size: few; v_call: TRBV29-1; j_call: TRBJ1-2; d_call: TRBD1; cdr3_aa: CSVEGQGTYGYTF; cdr3_nt: TGCAGCGTAGAGGGACAGGGGACCTATGGCTACACCTTC
clone_size: few; v_call: TRBV3-1/TRBV3-2; j_call: TRBJ2-2; d_call: .; cdr3_aa: CASSHLNGELFF; cdr3_nt: TGTGCCAGCAGCCATCTTAACGGGGAGCTGTTTTTT
clone_size: .; v_call: TRBV19; j_call: TRBJ2-7; d_call: .; cdr3_aa: CASSIQQGSYEQYF; cdr3_nt: TGTGCCAGTAGTATCCAACAGGGTTCCTACGAGCAGTACTTC
clone_size: .; v_call: TRBV7-2; j_call: TRBJ1-1; d_call: .; cdr3_aa: CASSFQGLNTEAFF; cdr3_nt: TGTGCCAGCAGCTTCCAGGGTTTGAACACTGAAGCTTTCTTT
clone_size: few; v_call: TRBV7-2; j_call: TRBJ1-6; d_call: .; cdr3_aa: CASSLAVASNSPLHF; cdr3_nt: TGTGCCAGCAGCTTAGCGGTAGCTTCTAATTCACCCCTCCACTTT
clone_size: .; v_call: TRBV18; j_call: TRBJ1-1; d_call: .; cdr3_aa: CASKTGIEAFF; cdr3_nt: TGTGCCAGCAAAACAGGGATTGAAGCTTTCTTT
clone_size: .; v_call: TRBV7-9; j_call: TRBJ2-5; d_call: .; cdr3_aa: CASRRGQETQYF; cdr3_nt: TGTGCCAGCAGGCGGGGACAAGAGACCCAGTACTTC
clone_size: once; v_call: TRBV4-2; j_call: TRBJ1-1; d_call: .; cdr3_aa: CASSQDGLTNTEAFF; cdr3_nt: TGTGCCAGCAGCCAAGACGGACTGACGAACACTGAAGCTTTCTTT
clone_size: few; v_call: TRBV9; j_call: TRBJ2-5; d_call: .; cdr3_aa: CASSVGTVQETQYF; cdr3_nt: TGTGCCAGCAGCGTAGGGACAGTTCAAGAGACCCAGTACTTC
clone_size: .; v_call: TRBV3-1/TRBV3-2; j_call: TRBJ1-4; d_call: .; cdr3_aa: CASSRGGTNEKLFF; cdr3_nt: TGTGCCAGCAGCCGTGGGGGGACGAATGAAAAACTGTTTTTT
clone_size: .; v_call: TRBV6-5; j_call: TRBJ1-5; d_call: .; cdr3_aa: CASSYGTGSNQPQHF; cdr3_nt: TGTGCCAGCAGTTACGGTACAGGGAGCAATCAGCCCCAGCATTTT
clone_size: .; v_call: TRBV19; j_call: TRBJ2-2; d_call: TRBD1; cdr3_aa: CASRDRSRQGDTGELFF; cdr3_nt: TGTGCCAGTAGAGATAGGAGCCGACAGGGTGACACCGGGGAGCTGTTTTTT
clone_size: .; v_call: TRBV29-1; j_call: TRBJ2-1; d_call: .; cdr3_aa: CSVETGEQFF; cdr3_nt: TGCAGCGTTGAAACAGGTGAGCAGTTCTTC
clone_size: .; v_call: TRBV19; j_call: TRBJ2-3; d_call: .; cdr3_aa: CASSPYRADTQYF; cdr3_nt: TGTGCCAGTAGTCCTTACAGGGCGGATACGCAGTATTTT
clone_size: .; v_call: TRBV5-4; j_call: TRBJ2-7; d_call: TRBD1; cdr3_aa: CASSPGLNTGGYEQYF; cdr3_nt: TGTGCCAGCAGCCCTGGGCTTAATACAGGGGGCTACGAGCAGTACTTC
clone_size: .; v_call: TRBV19; j_call: TRBJ2-3; d_call: TRBD2; cdr3_aa: CASSSSMAGGEDTQYF; cdr3_nt: TGTGCCAGTAGTTCCTCGATGGCGGGAGGCGAAGATACGCAGTATTTT
clone_size: .; v_call: TRBV5-1; j_call: TRBJ1-2; d_call: TRBD1; cdr3_aa: CASSFGTGYGYTF; cdr3_nt: TGCGCCAGCAGCTTTGGGACAGGCTATGGCTACACCTTC
clone_size: once; v_call: TRBV24-1; j_call: TRBJ2-3; d_call: TRBD2; cdr3_aa: CATSSAGVADTQYF; cdr3_nt: TGTGCCACCAGTTCAGCGGGAGTAGCAGATACGCAGTATTTT
clone_size: .; v_call: TRBV27; j_call: TRBJ2-7; d_call: TRBD1; cdr3_aa: CASSLRFGKGARAYEQYF; cdr3_nt: TGTGCCAGCAGTTTAAGATTCGGTAAGGGGGCTAGGGCCTACGAGCAGTACTTC
clone_size: .; v_call: TRBV3-1/TRBV3-2; j_call: TRBJ2-5; d_call: .; cdr3_aa: CASTRRGLQETQYF; cdr3_nt: TGTGCCAGCACCCGCCGCGGGCTACAAGAGACCCAGTACTTC
clone_size: .; v_call: TRBV6-2/TRBV6-3; j_call: TRBJ2-5; d_call: .; cdr3_aa: CASSRVGGSETQYF; cdr3_nt: TGTGCCAGCAGTCGGGTTGGGGGCTCGGAGACCCAGTACTTC
clone_size: .; v_call: TRBV28; j_call: TRBJ1-6; d_call: .; cdr3_aa: CASSLRSGYNSPLHF; cdr3_nt: TGTGCCAGCAGTTTAAGGAGCGGTTATAATTCACCCCTCCACTTT
clone_size: .; v_call: TRBV5-1; j_call: TRBJ1-2; d_call: TRBD1; cdr3_aa: CASSSDRGGGYTF; cdr3_nt: TGCGCCAGCAGCTCAGACAGGGGCGGTGGCTACACCTTC
clone_size: .; v_call: TRBV18; j_call: TRBJ2-1; d_call: TRBD2; cdr3_aa: CASSPGLAGSGQFF; cdr3_nt: TGTGCCAGCTCACCGGGACTAGCGGGATCAGGGCAGTTCTTC
clone_size: .; v_call: TRBV24-1; j_call: TRBJ2-5; d_call: TRBD1; cdr3_aa: CATTRGPGETQYF; cdr3_nt: TGTGCCACCACTAGGGGGCCTGGGGAGACCCAGTACTTC
clone_size: .; v_call: TRBV11-3; j_call: TRBJ2-1; d_call: TRBD2; cdr3_aa: CASSPSSGYNEQFF; cdr3_nt: TGTGCCAGCAGCCCCTCTAGCGGCTACAATGAGCAGTTCTTC
clone_size: .; v_call: TRBV6-5; j_call: TRBJ1-5; d_call: .; cdr3_aa: CASSQQAGGQPQHF; cdr3_nt: TGTGCCAGCAGTCAACAGGCAGGTGGGCAGCCCCAGCATTTT
clone_size: .; v_call: TRBV29-1; j_call: TRBJ1-4; d_call: .; cdr3_aa: CSVEDETEGLFF; cdr3_nt: TGCAGCGTTGAAGATGAGACTGAGGGACTGTTTTTT
clone_size: .; v_call: TRBV29-1; j_call: TRBJ1-1; d_call: .; cdr3_aa: CSVEVAGGMNTEAFF; cdr3_nt: TGCAGCGTTGAAGTCGCCGGCGGAATGAACACTGAAGCTTTCTTT
clone_size: .; v_call: TRBV7-9; j_call: TRBJ1-1; d_call: .; cdr3_aa: CASSPAGGTEAFF; cdr3_nt: TGTGCCAGCAGCCCTGCCGGGGGTACTGAAGCTTTCTTT
clone_size: .; v_call: TRBV15; j_call: TRBJ1-2; d_call: .; cdr3_aa: CATSRDSQGLYGYTF; cdr3_nt: TGTGCCACCAGCAGAGATAGCCAGGGCCTTTATGGCTACACCTTC
clone_size: .; v_call: TRBV13; j_call: TRBJ2-5; d_call: TRBD1; cdr3_aa: CASSLGNRGETQYF; cdr3_nt: TGTGCCAGCAGCTTAGGCAACAGGGGAGAGACCCAGTACTTC
clone_size: .; v_call: TRBV7-2; j_call: TRBJ1-4; d_call: TRBD1; cdr3_aa: CASSPFVGTEEKLFF; cdr3_nt: TGTGCCAGCAGCCCATTCGTGGGGACAGAGGAAAAACTGTTTTTT
clone_size: few; v_call: TRBV7-9; j_call: TRBJ1-2; d_call: .; cdr3_aa: CASSTGNYGYTF; cdr3_nt: TGTGCCAGCAGCACAGGCAACTATGGCTACACCTTC
clone_size: .; v_call: TRBV6-2/TRBV6-3; j_call: TRBJ1-2; d_call: .; cdr3_aa: CASSTPHRGGYTF; cdr3_nt: TGTGCCAGCAGCACCCCCCATAGGGGTGGCTACACCTTC
clone_size: .; v_call: TRBV27; j_call: TRBJ2-1; d_call: .; cdr3_aa: CASSSVQVNYNEQFF; cdr3_nt: TGTGCCAGCAGTTCCGTACAGGTTAATTACAATGAGCAGTTCTTC
clone_size: .; v_call: TRBV20-1; j_call: TRBJ1-1; d_call: .; cdr3_aa: CSASPRLNTEAFF; cdr3_nt: TGCAGTGCTAGTCCCCGGTTGAACACTGAAGCTTTCTTT
clone_size: once; v_call: TRBV14; j_call: TRBJ1-6; d_call: .; cdr3_aa: CASSQDLGNSPLHF; cdr3_nt: TGTGCCAGCAGCCAAGATCTCGGGAATTCACCCCTCCACTTT
clone_size: .; v_call: TRBV11-2; j_call: TRBJ1-4; d_call: .; cdr3_aa: CASSQATTNEKLFF; cdr3_nt: TGTGCCAGCAGCCAGGCTACAACTAATGAAAAACTGTTTTTT
clone_size: many; v_call: TRBV27; j_call: TRBJ1-6; d_call: .; cdr3_aa: CASSLSTQGNNSPLHF; cdr3_nt: TGTGCCAGCAGTTTATCGACACAGGGCAATAATTCACCCCTCCACTTT
clone_size: once; v_call: TRBV7-8; j_call: TRBJ1-4; d_call: .; cdr3_aa: CASSFDRPTNEKLFF; cdr3_nt: TGTGCCAGCAGCTTCGACAGGCCAACTAATGAAAAACTGTTTTTT
clone_size: .; v_call: TRBV28; j_call: TRBJ1-2; d_call: TRBD1; cdr3_aa: CASSLQGTYGYTF; cdr3_nt: TGTGCCAGCAGTCTACAGGGGACCTATGGCTACACCTTC